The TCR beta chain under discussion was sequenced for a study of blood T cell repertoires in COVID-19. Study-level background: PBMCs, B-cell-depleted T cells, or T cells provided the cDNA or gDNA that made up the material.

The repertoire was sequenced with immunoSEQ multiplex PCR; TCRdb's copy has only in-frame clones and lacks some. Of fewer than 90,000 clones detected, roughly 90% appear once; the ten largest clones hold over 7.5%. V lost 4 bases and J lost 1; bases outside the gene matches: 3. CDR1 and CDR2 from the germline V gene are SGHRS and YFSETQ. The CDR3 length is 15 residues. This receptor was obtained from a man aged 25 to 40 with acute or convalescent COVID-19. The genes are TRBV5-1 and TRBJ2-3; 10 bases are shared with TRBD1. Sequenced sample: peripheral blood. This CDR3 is CASSVTGGGTDTQYF. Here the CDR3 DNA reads TGCGCCAGCAGCGTGACAGGGGGCGGCACAGATACGCAGTATTTT.